This entry is about one T cell receptor beta chain. Its antigen is not identified. These data originate in a study of cytomegalovirus exposure and HLA in healthy donors. Study outcomes and limitations: The authors listed about 170 TCR beta chains as cytomegalovirus-associated. A later analysis appeared to link common viral pathogens to several of the most significant clusters.

J was trimmed by 5 bases and V by 4 bases; bases with no gene match: 8. The CDR3 sequence is 14 residues long. The germline gives CDR1 ENHRY, CDR2 SYGVKD. A multiplex PCR was run with 60 Vbeta primers and 13 Jbeta primers. TCRdb's table, derived via immunoSEQ multiplex PCR, lists solely in-frame clones and lacks some. The repertoire consists of about 180,000 clones, with over 75% occurring once and the leading ten covering about 6.4%. The sequence derives from a man in his forties or fifties in good health and CMV-seropositive. The rearrangement links TRBV10-3 to TRBJ2-7, with 7 bases matching TRBD2. The sample was PBMCs. This CDR3 is CAISGGLSPHEQYF. CDR3 DNA sequence: TGTGCCATCAGTGGGGGACTATCCCCCCACGAGCAGTACTTC.